This is a list of T cell receptor beta chains from one sample in a study of blood T cell repertoires in COVID-19. TCRdb's table, derived via immunoSEQ multiplex PCR, lists solely in-frame clones and lacks some. The table shows approximately 360,000 clones, with roughly 90% occurring only once. The sample taken for sequencing was PBMCs or T cells enriched from blood (not recorded which). The source is a woman aged 30 to 39 with acute COVID-19. CDR3s include the opening cysteine and the closing phenylalanine or tryptophan. Fields, in order: clone size, D gene, V gene, J gene, CDR3 DNA, CDR3 protein. The D gene is left open where the match is weak. Some rows mark clone size as missing; the rest say once, few, many or name a class of expanded clone.

NA	TRBD2	TRBV6-5	TRBJ2-3	TGTGCCAGCACTAGCGGGGGGGGATATGAAGATACGCAGTATTTT	CASTSGGGYEDTQYF
NA	TRBD1	TRBV5-1	TRBJ2-7	TGCGCCAGCAGCTTGGTTGCAGGGGGATCTGGCGAGCAGTACTTC	CASSLVAGGSGEQYF
NA	TRBD1	TRBV10-3	TRBJ1-3	TGTGCCACGCTCCGGGACAGTTCCGGAAACACCATATATTTT	CATLRDSSGNTIYF
NA	TRBD2	TRBV19	TRBJ2-1	TGTGCCAGTAGTCCCAGGACTAGCGGGGGCTACAATGAGCAGTTCTTC	CASSPRTSGGYNEQFF
once	NA	TRBV14	TRBJ1-2	TGTGCCAGCAGCCAAGAGTCCGCGGCCCCCTATGGCTACACCTTC	CASSQESAAPYGYTF
NA	TRBD1	TRBV5-1	TRBJ1-4	TGCGCCAGCAGCTTGACGCACAGGGGTGCTAATGAAAAACTGTTTTTT	CASSLTHRGANEKLFF
NA	NA	TRBV7-9	TRBJ2-4	TGTGCCAGCTCACGACAGGATGGGAAAGGCAAAAACATTCAGTACTTC	CASSRQDGKGKNIQYF
once	NA	TRBV5-1	TRBJ2-7	TGCGCCAGCAGCTTGATTGGGACATCAACCTACGAGCAGTACTTC	CASSLIGTSTYEQYF
NA	NA	TRBV18	TRBJ1-5	TGTGCCAGCTCACCAAGAGGGCAAAGCAATCAGCCCCAGCATTTT	CASSPRGQSNQPQHF
NA	NA	TRBV6-6	TRBJ1-2	TGTGCCAGCAGTACCGGACTGATCTATGGCTACACCTTC	CASSTGLIYGYTF